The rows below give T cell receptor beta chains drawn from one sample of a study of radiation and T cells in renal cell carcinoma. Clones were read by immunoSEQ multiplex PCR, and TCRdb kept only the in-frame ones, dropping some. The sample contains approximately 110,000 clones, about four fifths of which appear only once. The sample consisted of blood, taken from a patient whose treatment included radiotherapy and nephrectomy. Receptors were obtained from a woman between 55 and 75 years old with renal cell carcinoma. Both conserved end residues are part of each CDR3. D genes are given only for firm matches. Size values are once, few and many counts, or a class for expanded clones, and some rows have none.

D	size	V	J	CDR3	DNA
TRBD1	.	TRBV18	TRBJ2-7	CASSPRGYEQYF	TGTGCCAGCTCGCCCAGGGGGTACGAGCAGTACTTC
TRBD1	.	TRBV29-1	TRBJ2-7	CSVEGTGIDEQYF	TGCAGCGTTGAAGGGACAGGGATCGACGAGCAGTACTTC
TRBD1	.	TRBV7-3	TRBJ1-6	CASSLFSQGDSPLHF	TGTGCCAGCAGCTTATTCTCACAGGGGGATTCACCCCTCCACTTT
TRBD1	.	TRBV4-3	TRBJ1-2	CASSPEPGQLFNGYTF	TGCGCCAGCAGCCCCGAACCGGGACAGCTCTTCAATGGCTACACCTTC
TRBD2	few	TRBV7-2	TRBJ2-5	CASSLASGSSETQYF	TGTGCCAGCAGCTTAGCTAGCGGGAGTTCCGAGACCCAGTACTTC
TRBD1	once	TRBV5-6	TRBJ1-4	CASSLLTGQGTGGKLFF	TGTGCCAGCAGCCTACTTACGGGACAGGGAACAGGGGGAAAACTGTTTTTT
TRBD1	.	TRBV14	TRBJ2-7	CASSQGMDRGHAEQYF	TGTGCCAGCAGCCAAGGGATGGACAGGGGCCACGCCGAGCAGTACTTC
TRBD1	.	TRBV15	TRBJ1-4	CATSRVWGQINEKLFF	TGTGCCACCAGCAGAGTTTGGGGACAGATTAATGAAAAACTGTTTTTT
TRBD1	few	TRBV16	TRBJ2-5	CASSQSGGSETQYF	TGTGCCAGCAGCCAATCAGGGGGCTCCGAGACCCAGTACTTC
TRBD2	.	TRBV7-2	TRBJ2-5	CASSPPPGLVWETQYF	TGTGCCAGCAGCCCCCCCCCGGGACTAGTATGGGAGACCCAGTACTTC